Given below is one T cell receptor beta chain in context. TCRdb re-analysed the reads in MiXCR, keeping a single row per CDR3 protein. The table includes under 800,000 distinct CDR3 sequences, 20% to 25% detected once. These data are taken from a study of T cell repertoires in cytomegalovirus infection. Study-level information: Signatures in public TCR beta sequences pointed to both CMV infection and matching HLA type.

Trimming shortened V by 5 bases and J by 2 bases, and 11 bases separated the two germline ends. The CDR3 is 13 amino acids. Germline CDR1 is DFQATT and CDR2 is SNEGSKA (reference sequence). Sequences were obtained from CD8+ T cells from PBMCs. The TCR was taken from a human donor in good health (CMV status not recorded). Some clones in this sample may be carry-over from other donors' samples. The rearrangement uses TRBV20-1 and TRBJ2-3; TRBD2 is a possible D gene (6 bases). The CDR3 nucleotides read TGCAGTGCTTTGGACTACGTCACAGATACGCAGTATTTT. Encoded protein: CSALDYVTDTQYF.